Reported below is one T cell receptor beta chain. Which cohort a participant joined came from the clinical history participants gave. This sample stems from a study of blood T cell repertoires in COVID-19. Study in general: The samples span acute and convalescent COVID-19 from the United States, Italy and Spain.

The length of the CDR3 is 15 residues. Germline V gene sequence: CDR1 MNHEY, CDR2 SMNVEV (reference sequence). V gave up 1 base and J gave up 2 bases, with 12 bases separating them. The authors' processing: Estimated nucleated cell counts came from reference gene primer amplification. The assay was immunoSEQ multiplex PCR, and TCRdb's table has in-frame clones only and misses some. D and trimming were read from the DNA, whereas the V and J calls and clone size are those reported in that table. This sample yields about 240,000 clones, of which approximately 90% are seen a single time; 2.5% to 3% belongs to the top ten.

The TCR sequence derives from a woman aged 25 to 39 with acute COVID-19. The chain uses TRBV27 and TRBJ2-7; D might be TRBD1 (5 bases). Sequenced sample: PBMCs or T cells enriched from blood (not recorded which). DNA of the CDR3: TGTGCCAGCAGTTTATGGGGCCCGGGTGCCTACGAGCAGTACTTC. It is translated as CASSLWGPGAYEQYF.